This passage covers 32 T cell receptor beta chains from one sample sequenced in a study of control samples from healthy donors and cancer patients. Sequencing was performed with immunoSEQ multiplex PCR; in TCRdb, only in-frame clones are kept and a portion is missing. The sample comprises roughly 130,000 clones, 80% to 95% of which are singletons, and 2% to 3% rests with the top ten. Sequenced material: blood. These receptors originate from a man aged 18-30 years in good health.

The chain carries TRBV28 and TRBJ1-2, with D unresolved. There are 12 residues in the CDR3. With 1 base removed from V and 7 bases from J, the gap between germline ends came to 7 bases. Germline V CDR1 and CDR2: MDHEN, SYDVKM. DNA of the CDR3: TGTGCCAGCAGTTTATACGAGGCTGGCTACACCTTC. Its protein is CASSLYEAGYTF.

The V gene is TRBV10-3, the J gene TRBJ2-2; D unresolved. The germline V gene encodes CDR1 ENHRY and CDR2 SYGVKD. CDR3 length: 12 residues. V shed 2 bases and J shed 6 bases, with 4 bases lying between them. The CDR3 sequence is CAISERPGELFF. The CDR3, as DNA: TGTGCCATCAGTGAGAGGCCCGGGGAGCTGTTTTTT.

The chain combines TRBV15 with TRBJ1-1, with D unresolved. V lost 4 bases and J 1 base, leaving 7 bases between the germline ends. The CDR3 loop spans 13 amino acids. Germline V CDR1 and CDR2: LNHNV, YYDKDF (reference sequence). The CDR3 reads CATSMDGNTEAFF. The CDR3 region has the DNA TGTGCCACCAGCATGGACGGGAACACTGAAGCTTTCTTT.

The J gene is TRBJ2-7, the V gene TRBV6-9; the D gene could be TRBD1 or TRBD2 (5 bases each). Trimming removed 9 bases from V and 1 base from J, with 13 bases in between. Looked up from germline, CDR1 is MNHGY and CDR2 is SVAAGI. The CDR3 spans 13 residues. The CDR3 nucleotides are TGTGCCAGAGATCGGGACGGATCCTACGAGCAGTACGTC. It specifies CARDRDGSYEQYV.

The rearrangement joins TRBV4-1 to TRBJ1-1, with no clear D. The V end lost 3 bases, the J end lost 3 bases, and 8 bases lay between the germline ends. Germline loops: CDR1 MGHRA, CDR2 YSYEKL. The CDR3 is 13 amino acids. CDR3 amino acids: CASSQLPDTEAFF. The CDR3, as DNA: TGCGCCAGCAGCCAGTTACCGGACACTGAAGCTTTCTTT.

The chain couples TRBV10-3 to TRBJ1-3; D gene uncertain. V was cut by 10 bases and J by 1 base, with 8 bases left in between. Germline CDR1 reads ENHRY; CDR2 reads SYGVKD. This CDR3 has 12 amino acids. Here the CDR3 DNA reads TGTGCCACCGTGGGGTCTGGAAACACCATATATTTT. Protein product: CATVGSGNTIYF.

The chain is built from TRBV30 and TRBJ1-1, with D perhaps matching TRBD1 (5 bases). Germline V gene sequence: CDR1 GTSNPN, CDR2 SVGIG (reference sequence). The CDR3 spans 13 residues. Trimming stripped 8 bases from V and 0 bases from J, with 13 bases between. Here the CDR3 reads CARSTGVNTEAFF. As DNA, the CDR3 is TGTGCCCGATCCACGGGGGTGAACACTGAAGCTTTCTTT.

This chain's CDR3 is CAWTGSGNTIYF. In nucleotides, the CDR3 is TGTGCCTGGACAGGCTCTGGAAACACCATATATTTT. The chain recombines TRBV30 with TRBJ1-3; no definite D call. The CDR3 is made up of 12 amino acids. CDR1 and CDR2 from the germline V gene are GTSNPN and SVGIG (reference sequence). V lost 4 bases, J lost 0 bases, and 4 bases lay in between.

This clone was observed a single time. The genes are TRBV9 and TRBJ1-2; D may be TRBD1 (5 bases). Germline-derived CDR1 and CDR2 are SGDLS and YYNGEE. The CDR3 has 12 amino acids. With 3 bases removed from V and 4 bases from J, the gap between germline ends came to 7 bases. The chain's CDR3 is CASSEGTYGYTF. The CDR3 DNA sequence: TGTGCCAGCAGCGAGGGGACCTATGGCTACACCTTC.

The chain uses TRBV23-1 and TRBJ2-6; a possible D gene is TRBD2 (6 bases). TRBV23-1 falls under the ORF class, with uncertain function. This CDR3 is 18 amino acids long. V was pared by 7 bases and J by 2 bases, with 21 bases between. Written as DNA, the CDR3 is TGCGCCAGCATCCCAACGGCGCGGGGCTCCGCTGGGGCCAACGTCCTGACTTTC. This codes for CASIPTARGSAGANVLTF.

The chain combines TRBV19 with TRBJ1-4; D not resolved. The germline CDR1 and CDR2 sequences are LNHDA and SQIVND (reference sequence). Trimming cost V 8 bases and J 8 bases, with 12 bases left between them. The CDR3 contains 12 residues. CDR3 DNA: TGTGCCAGTTTAGGAATAGGGGAAAAACTGTTTTTT. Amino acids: CASLGIGEKLFF.

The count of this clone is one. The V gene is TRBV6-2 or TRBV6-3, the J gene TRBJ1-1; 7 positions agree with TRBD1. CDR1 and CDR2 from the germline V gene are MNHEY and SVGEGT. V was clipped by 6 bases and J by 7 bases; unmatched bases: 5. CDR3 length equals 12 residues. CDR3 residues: CASSITGDEAFF. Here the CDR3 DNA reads TGTGCCAGCAGCATCACAGGGGATGAAGCTTTCTTT.

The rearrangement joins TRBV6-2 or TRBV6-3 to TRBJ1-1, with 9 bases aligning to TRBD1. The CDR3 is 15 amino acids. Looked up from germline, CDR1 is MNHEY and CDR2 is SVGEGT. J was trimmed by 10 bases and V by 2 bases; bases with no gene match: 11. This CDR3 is CASSYPKGQGSSAFF. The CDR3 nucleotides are TGTGCCAGCAGTTACCCGAAGGGACAGGGTTCTTCAGCTTTCTTT.

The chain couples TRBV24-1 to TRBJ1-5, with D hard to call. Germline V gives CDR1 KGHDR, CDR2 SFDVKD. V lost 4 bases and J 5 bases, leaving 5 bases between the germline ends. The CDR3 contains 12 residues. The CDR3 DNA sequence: TGTGCCACCAGTGACTGGGATCAGCCCCAGCATTTT. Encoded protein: CATSDWDQPQHF.

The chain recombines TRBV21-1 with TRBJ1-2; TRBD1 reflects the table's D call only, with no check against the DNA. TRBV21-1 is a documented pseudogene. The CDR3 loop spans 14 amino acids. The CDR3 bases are TGTGCCAGCAGCAAAGGGACAGGGGGCTATGGCTACACCTTC. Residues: CASSKGTGGYGYTF.

The CDR3 DNA reads as TGTGCCAGTAGTGATACGGGACATGAGACCCAGTACTTC. Protein sequence: CASSDTGHETQYF. The chain combines TRBV19 with TRBJ2-5; D possibly corresponds to TRBD1 (6 bases). Germline V gene lookup returns CDR1 LNHDA and CDR2 SQIVND (reference sequence). The CDR3 sequence is 13 residues long. Trimming removed 5 bases from V and 5 bases from J, with 12 bases in between.

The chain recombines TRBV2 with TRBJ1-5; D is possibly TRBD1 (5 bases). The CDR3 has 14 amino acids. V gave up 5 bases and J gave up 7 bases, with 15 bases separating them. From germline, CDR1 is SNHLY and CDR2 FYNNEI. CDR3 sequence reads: CASSIRQGTQPQHF. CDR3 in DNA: TGTGCCAGCAGTATTCGCCAGGGCACCCAGCCCCAGCATTTT.

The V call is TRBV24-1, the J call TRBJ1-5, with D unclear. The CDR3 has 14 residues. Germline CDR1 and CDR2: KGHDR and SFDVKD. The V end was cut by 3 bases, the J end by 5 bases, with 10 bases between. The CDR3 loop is CATSDKVLDQPQHF. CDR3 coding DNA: TGTGCCACCAGTGATAAGGTTTTGGATCAGCCCCAGCATTTT.

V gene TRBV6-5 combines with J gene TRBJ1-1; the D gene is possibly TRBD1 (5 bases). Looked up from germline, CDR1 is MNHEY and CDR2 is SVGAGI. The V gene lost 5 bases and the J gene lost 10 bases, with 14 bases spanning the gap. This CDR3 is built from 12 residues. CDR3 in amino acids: CASSSNFGAAFF. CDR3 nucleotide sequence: TGTGCCAGCAGTAGCAATTTTGGGGCAGCTTTCTTT.

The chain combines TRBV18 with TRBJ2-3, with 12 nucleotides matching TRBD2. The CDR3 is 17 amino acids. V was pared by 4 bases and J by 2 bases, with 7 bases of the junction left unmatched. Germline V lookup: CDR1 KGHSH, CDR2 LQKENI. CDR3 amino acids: CASSLTGLAGITDTQYF. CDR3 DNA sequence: TGTGCCAGCTCACTGACAGGACTAGCGGGGATCACAGATACGCAGTATTTT.

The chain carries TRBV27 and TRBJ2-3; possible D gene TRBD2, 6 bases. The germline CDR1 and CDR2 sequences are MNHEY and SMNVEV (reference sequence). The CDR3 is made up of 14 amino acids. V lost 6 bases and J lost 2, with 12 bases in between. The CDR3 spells CASRIAELTDTQYF. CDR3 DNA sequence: TGTGCCAGCAGAATAGCGGAACTCACAGATACGCAGTATTTT.

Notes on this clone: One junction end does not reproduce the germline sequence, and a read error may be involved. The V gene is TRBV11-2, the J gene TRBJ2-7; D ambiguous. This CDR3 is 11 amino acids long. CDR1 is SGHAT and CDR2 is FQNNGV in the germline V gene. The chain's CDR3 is CASSQNRIGLF. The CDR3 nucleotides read TGTGCCAGCAGCCAGAACAGAATTGGCCTATTC.

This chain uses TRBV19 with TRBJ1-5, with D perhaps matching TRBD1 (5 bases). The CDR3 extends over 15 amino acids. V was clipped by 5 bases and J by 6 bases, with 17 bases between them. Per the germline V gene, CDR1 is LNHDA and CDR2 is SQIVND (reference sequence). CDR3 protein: CASSPVGGGVQPQHF. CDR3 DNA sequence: TGTGCCAGTAGTCCGGTCGGGGGGGGAGTTCAGCCCCAGCATTTT.

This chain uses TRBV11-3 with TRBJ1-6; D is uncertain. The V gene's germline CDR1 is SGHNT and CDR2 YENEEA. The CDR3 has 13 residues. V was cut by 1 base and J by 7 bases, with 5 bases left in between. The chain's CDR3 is CASSLGLNSPLHF. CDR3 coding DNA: TGTGCCAGCAGCTTAGGGCTCAATTCACCCCTCCACTTT.

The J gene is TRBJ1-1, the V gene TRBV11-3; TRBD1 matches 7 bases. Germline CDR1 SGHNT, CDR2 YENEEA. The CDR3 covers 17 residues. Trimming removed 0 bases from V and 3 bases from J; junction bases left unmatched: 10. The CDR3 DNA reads TGTGCCAGCAGCTTAGATATAGCGCAGGGGGGTGACACTGAAGCTTTCTTT. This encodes CASSLDIAQGGDTEAFF.

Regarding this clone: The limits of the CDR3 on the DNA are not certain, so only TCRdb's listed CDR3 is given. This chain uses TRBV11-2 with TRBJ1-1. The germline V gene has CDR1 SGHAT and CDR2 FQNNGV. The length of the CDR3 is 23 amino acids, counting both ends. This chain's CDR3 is CASSPGELKLSLDKAPDSREAFF.

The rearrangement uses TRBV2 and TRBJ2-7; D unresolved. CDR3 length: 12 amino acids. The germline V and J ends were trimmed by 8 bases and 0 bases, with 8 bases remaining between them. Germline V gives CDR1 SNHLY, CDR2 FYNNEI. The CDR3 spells CASCQHSYEQYF. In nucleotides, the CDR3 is TGTGCCAGCTGCCAGCACTCCTACGAGCAGTACTTC.

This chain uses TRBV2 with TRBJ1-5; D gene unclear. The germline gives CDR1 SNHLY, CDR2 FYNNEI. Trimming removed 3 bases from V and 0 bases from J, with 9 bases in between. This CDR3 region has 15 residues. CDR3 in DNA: TGTGCCAGCAGTGAGGTCTGGGATAGCAATCAGCCCCAGCATTTT. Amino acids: CASSEVWDSNQPQHF.

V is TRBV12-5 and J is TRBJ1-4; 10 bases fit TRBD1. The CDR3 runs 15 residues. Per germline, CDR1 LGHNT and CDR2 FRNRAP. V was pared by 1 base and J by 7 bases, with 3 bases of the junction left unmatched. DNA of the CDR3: TGTGCTAGTGGTTTGGCCGGGACAGGGGCTGAAAAACTGTTTTTT. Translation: CASGLAGTGAEKLFF.

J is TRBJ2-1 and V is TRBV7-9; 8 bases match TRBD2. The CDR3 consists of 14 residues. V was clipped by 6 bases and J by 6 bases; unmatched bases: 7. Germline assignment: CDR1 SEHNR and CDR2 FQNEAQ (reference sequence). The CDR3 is CASSSSGTFNEQFF. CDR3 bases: TGTGCCAGCAGTAGTAGCGGGACATTCAATGAGCAGTTCTTC.

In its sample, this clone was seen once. CDR3 sequence (DNA): TGCAGCGTTCATCTACCGGGACTAAAGGCCGGGGAGCTGTTTTTT. The encoded protein is CSVHLPGLKAGELFF. This chain links TRBV29-1 with TRBJ2-2; the match to TRBD2 covers 7 bases. This CDR3 is 15 amino acids long. After removal of 5 bases from V and 6 bases from J, the junction contained 12 bases not matched to a gene. The germline V gene encodes CDR1 SQVTM and CDR2 ANQGSEA.

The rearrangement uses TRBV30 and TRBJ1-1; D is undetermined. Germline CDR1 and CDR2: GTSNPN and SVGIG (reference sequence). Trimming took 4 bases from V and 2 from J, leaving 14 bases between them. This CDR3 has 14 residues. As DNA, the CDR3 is TGTGCCTGGACCCTGAGGCAGACAAACACTGAAGCTTTCTTT. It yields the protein CAWTLRQTNTEAFF.